The 26 T cell receptor beta chains presented below share a single source sample, sequenced in a study of blood T cell repertoires in COVID-19. Measured with immunoSEQ multiplex PCR; TCRdb has only the in-frame clones, and not every one. The sample includes about 170,000 clones, 70% to 85% of them seen just once. Sequencing input: PBMCs or T cells enriched from blood (not recorded which). Source of these receptors: a woman aged 70 to 79 in a cohort exposed to, infected with or recovered from COVID-19 (not recorded which).

The chain has TRBV18 and TRBJ2-4; 15 nucleotides line up with TRBD2. Germline assignment: CDR1 KGHSH and CDR2 LQKENI. The CDR3 extends over 16 amino acids. J was trimmed by 8 bases and V by 3 bases; bases with no gene match: 5. The CDR3: CASSPPGLAGGDIQYF. The DNA for the CDR3 is TGTGCCAGCTCACCTCCCGGACTAGCGGGAGGGGACATTCAGTACTTC. The variable domain in full, completed from reference TRBV18 and TRBJ2-4, reads NAGVMQNPRHLVRRRGQEARLRCSPMKGHSHVYWYRQLPEEGLKFMVYLQKENIIDESGMPKERFSAEFPKEGPSILRIQQVVRGDSAAYFCASSPPGLAGGDIQYFGAGTRLSVL.

Ten or more counts support this clone. The rearrangement links TRBV7-9 to TRBJ2-5, with D unclear. Germline CDR1 reads SEHNR; CDR2 reads FQNEAQ (reference sequence). The CDR3 runs to 14 residues. Trimming took off 1 base at V and 0 bases at J, with 6 bases between the two ends. For the CDR3, the DNA is TGTGCCAGCAGCTTAGGAGCGTACCAAGAGACCCAGTACTTC. This sequence encodes CASSLGAYQETQYF.

This chain uses TRBV19 with TRBJ2-1; D call uncertain. The V gene's germline CDR1 is LNHDA and CDR2 SQIVND (reference sequence). The CDR3 runs to 16 residues. V lost 3 bases, J lost 9 bases, and 21 bases lay in between. The DNA for the CDR3 is TGTGCCAGTAGTATTTCGGGTTCGTCTTCAATCGGTGAGCAGTTCTTC. Translation: CASSISGSSSIGEQFF.

The chain couples TRBV18 to TRBJ1-6; 10 bases map to TRBD1. This CDR3 spans 15 amino acids. V gave up 7 bases and J gave up 10 bases; unmatched junction bases: 10. Germline V gene lookup returns CDR1 KGHSH and CDR2 LQKENI. CDR3 bases: TGTGCCAGCTTGCCCGGGACAGGGGTAAACTCACCCCTCCACTTT. Residues: CASLPGTGVNSPLHF.

Worth noting for this clone: Other DNA sequences in the same sample also yield this CDR3. This chain connects TRBV7-2 to TRBJ2-7, with no clear D. V lost 1 base to trimming and J lost 2 bases, with 6 bases between them. There are 13 residues in the CDR3. From germline, CDR1 is SGHTA and CDR2 FQGNSA. The DNA of the CDR3 is TGTGCCAGCAGCTTAGGGCTGGCCTACGAGCAGTACTTC. Encoded protein: CASSLGLAYEQYF.

The chain uses TRBV6-5 and TRBJ1-3; no clear D gene. V was clipped by 7 bases and J by 4 bases, with 5 bases between them. The CDR3 is made up of 11 amino acids. Germline CDR1 MNHEY, CDR2 SVGAGI. DNA of the CDR3: TGTGCCAGCATCAGGGGAAACACCATATATTTT. It encodes CASIRGNTIYF.

V gene TRBV11-2 combines with J gene TRBJ2-3; the match to TRBD2 covers 7 bases. Germline lookup yields CDR1 SGHAT and CDR2 FQNNGV. The CDR3 runs 13 residues. Trimming removed 6 bases from V and 1 base from J; junction bases left unmatched: 1. The CDR3 coding sequence is TGTGCCAGCAGGCTAGCGGGCACAGATACGCAGTATTTT. Translating gives CASRLAGTDTQYF. Complete variable domain (other parts from reference TRBV11-2 and TRBJ2-3): EAGVAQSPRYKIIEKRQSVAFWCNPISGHATLYWYQQILGQGPKLLIQFQNNGVVDDSQLPKDRFSAERLKGVDSTLKIQPAKLEDSAVYLCASRLAGTDTQYFGPGTRLTVL.

The chain recombines TRBV19 with TRBJ1-4, with D perhaps TRBD1 (5 bases). The CDR3 is 16 residues long. Germline loops: CDR1 LNHDA, CDR2 SQIVND (reference sequence). With 0 bases removed from V and 8 bases from J, the gap between germline ends came to 16 bases. The CDR3 reads CASSIEISLPGEKLFF. The CDR3 bases are TGTGCCAGTAGTATAGAAATCAGCTTACCAGGGGAAAAACTGTTTTTT.

The chain recombines TRBV6-2 or TRBV6-3 with TRBJ2-1; 7 bases fit TRBD2. The CDR3 is 16 residues long. Germline values: CDR1 MNHEY, CDR2 SVGEGT. V trimming: 3 bases; J trimming: 2 bases; junction bases outside the gene matches: 7. CDR3 coding DNA: TGTGCCAGCAGTTATCGGCTAGCGGAGACCTACAATGAGCAGTTCTTC. It translates to CASSYRLAETYNEQFF.

The chain uses TRBV18 and TRBJ2-7; the match to TRBD1 covers 11 bases. CDR1 and CDR2 from the germline V gene are KGHSH and LQKENI. The CDR3 runs 14 residues. V was clipped by 3 bases and J by 7 bases; unmatched bases: 5. The CDR3 loop is CASSPTGTGGEQYF. The CDR3 coding sequence is TGTGCCAGCTCACCGACAGGGACAGGGGGGGAGCAGTACTTC.

The rearrangement uses TRBV3-1 (or the pseudogene TRBV3-2) and TRBJ2-3; D call uncertain. CDR3 length: 13 amino acids. Germline assignment: CDR1 LGHDT and CDR2 YNNKEL (reference sequence). The ends were cut back, 4 bases at V and 4 bases at J, with 9 bases in the middle. The CDR3 here is CASSPILADTQYF. The DNA for the CDR3 is TGTGCCAGCAGCCCCATTTTAGCAGATACGCAGTATTTT.

CDR3 in amino acids: CASSPLAGYNQPQHF. CDR3 sequence (DNA): TGTGCCAGCAGCCCTTTAGCAGGGTACAATCAGCCCCAGCATTTT. This rearrangement joins TRBV7-2 to TRBJ1-5, with D possibly matching TRBD1 (5 bases). V shed 5 bases and J shed 3 bases, with 14 bases lying between them. The CDR3 loop spans 15 amino acids. Germline loops: CDR1 SGHTA, CDR2 FQGNSA.

The V and J genes are TRBV11-2 and TRBJ2-5; TRBD1 might be the D (6 bases). Germline V gene lookup returns CDR1 SGHAT and CDR2 FQNNGV. The V gene lost 3 bases and the J gene lost 5 bases, with 22 bases spanning the gap. The CDR3 consists of 17 residues. This CDR3 is CASSLTGRTQLWETQYF. CDR3 nucleotides: TGTGCCAGCAGCTTGACAGGTCGGACCCAACTTTGGGAGACCCAGTACTTC.

In nucleotides, the CDR3 is TGCGCCAGCAGTGCGGGACAGGGGAAGAAGCAGTACTTC. Its protein product is CASSAGQGKKQYF. The chain has TRBV4-3 and TRBJ2-7; 10 nucleotides line up with TRBD1. V trimming: 6 bases; J trimming: 8 bases; junction bases outside the gene matches: 7. Germline CDR1 reads LGHNA; CDR2 reads YSLEER. The CDR3 length is 13 residues.

Here the CDR3 reads CASSLIGSGYGTDTQYF. CDR3 sequence (DNA): TGTGCCAGCAGCTTAATTGGTTCGGGATACGGCACAGATACGCAGTATTTT. This rearrangement joins TRBV7-3 to TRBJ2-3; tentatively, D is TRBD2 (5 bases). CDR3 length equals 17 residues. Trimming left V 1 base short and J 1 base short, with 15 bases between. Germline V CDR1 and CDR2: SGHTA, FQGTGA.

The chain joins TRBV4-2 to TRBJ2-7, with 14 bases identical to TRBD2. With V trimmed by 1 base and J by 7 bases, 6 bases remained unmatched. CDR3 length: 16 residues. Germline-derived CDR1 and CDR2 are LGHNA and YNFKEQ. The CDR3 here is CASSQGLAGGPGEQYF. In nucleotides, the CDR3 is TGTGCCAGCAGCCAAGGACTAGCGGGAGGGCCGGGTGAGCAGTACTTC.

The V call is TRBV7-2, the J call TRBJ2-5; possible D gene TRBD2, 5 bases. The CDR3 totals 14 residues. CDR1 is SGHTA, CDR2 FQGNSA, per germline. V dropped 6 bases and J dropped 2 bases, with 13 bases sitting between them. As DNA, the CDR3 is TGTGCCAGCAGTGTAGGAGGCGTACAAGAGACCCAGTACTTC. It encodes CASSVGGVQETQYF.

This clone was observed a single time. This rearrangement joins TRBV6-2 or TRBV6-3 to TRBJ2-7, with a tentative D call TRBD1 (5 bases). CDR1 is MNHEY, CDR2 SVGEGT, per germline. This CDR3 has 14 residues. Trimming left V 4 bases short and J 3 bases short, with 13 bases between. The CDR3 DNA reads TGTGCCAGCAGTTTAGAATTTGACAGCTACGAGCAGTACTTC. Its protein is CASSLEFDSYEQYF.

In its sample, this clone was seen a few times. The rearrangement joins TRBV12-3 or TRBV12-4 to TRBJ1-1, with TRBD1 as a possible D gene (5 bases). V was trimmed by 5 bases and J by 1 base, leaving 8 bases between them. The CDR3 runs 13 residues. CDR3 amino acids: CASSRGTNTEAFF. CDR3 coding DNA: TGTGCCAGCAGTCGCGGGACGAACACTGAAGCTTTCTTT.

This clone was counted a single time. The genes are TRBV28 and TRBJ1-5; 7 bases map to TRBD1. CDR1 is MDHEN and CDR2 is SYDVKM in the germline V gene. J lost 4 bases, V lost 5 bases, and 17 bases had no gene match. The CDR3 covers 18 residues. The CDR3 coding sequence is TGTGCCAGCAGTGAACCGGGACAGTGGTGGAGGGATAATCAGCCCCAGCATTTT. Its translation is CASSEPGQWWRDNQPQHF.

The genes are TRBV9 and TRBJ1-6, with D perhaps TRBD1 (6 bases). The CDR3 loop spans 14 amino acids. Trimming pared 1 base from V and 10 bases from J, leaving 12 bases between. CDR1 is SGDLS and CDR2 is YYNGEE in the germline V gene. The CDR3 DNA follows: TGTGCCAGCAGCGTAAGCAGGGGATCATCACCCCTCCACTTT. This encodes CASSVSRGSSPLHF. Full variable domain (rest looked up from reference TRBV9 and TRBJ1-6): DSGVTQTPKHLITATGQRVTLRCSPRSGDLSVYWYQQSLDQGLQFLIQYYNGEERAKGNILERFSAQQFPDLHSELNLSSLELGDSALYFCASSVSRGSSPLHFGNGTRLTVT.

V usage is TRBV7-3 and J usage is TRBJ1-1, with TRBD1 matching 9 bases. The germline V gene encodes CDR1 SGHTA and CDR2 FQGTGA. This CDR3 has 14 amino acids. J gave up 1 base and V 5 bases, and 2 bases lay outside the gene matches. CDR3 amino acids: CASSPGQGNTEAFF. In DNA, the CDR3 is TGTGCCAGCAGCCCGGGACAGGGGAACACTGAAGCTTTCTTT.

The rearrangement uses TRBV5-1 and TRBJ2-1; D possibly corresponds to TRBD1 (6 bases). Germline V gene sequence: CDR1 SGHRS, CDR2 YFSETQ. The CDR3 is 16 amino acids. The V gene lost 0 bases and the J gene lost 1 base, with 11 bases spanning the gap. The CDR3 spells CASSLVGQGSYNEQFF. The CDR3 coding sequence is TGCGCCAGCAGCTTGGTCGGCCAGGGGTCCTACAATGAGCAGTTCTTC.

In this sample, this clone turned up a few times. The V gene is TRBV7-8, the J gene TRBJ2-1; 11 bases are a match to TRBD1. Germline trimming cut 1 base from V and 0 bases from J; bases unmatched to any gene: 2. CDR3 length: 17 residues. The germline gives CDR1 SGHVS, CDR2 FQNEAQ. The CDR3: CASSLEGQGDSYNEQFF. The CDR3 DNA follows: TGTGCCAGCAGCTTAGAGGGACAGGGGGACTCCTACAATGAGCAGTTCTTC.

This chain uses TRBV7-2 with TRBJ1-5; D is undetermined. Germline assignment: CDR1 SGHTA and CDR2 FQGNSA. V was clipped by 1 base and J by 4 bases, with 11 bases between them. This CDR3 is built from 15 residues. CDR3 nucleotides: TGTGCCAGCAGCTTAGAAGCGCGAATGAATCAGCCCCAGCATTTT. It encodes CASSLEARMNQPQHF.

This clone was seen just once. The gene calls are TRBV28 and TRBJ2-7; 9 bases agree with TRBD2. V lost 8 bases and J lost 2; bases outside the gene matches: 7. The CDR3 covers 14 residues. Germline lookup yields CDR1 MDHEN and CDR2 SYDVKM. The CDR3 nucleotides are TGTGCCAGCGGGACTTTAGCGGGAGCCTACGAGCAGTACTTC. Translating it yields CASGTLAGAYEQYF.